This TCR beta chain was sequenced during a study of T cell responses to AZD1222 COVID-19 vaccine. Produced via immunoSEQ multiplex PCR; TCRdb's table is partial and in-frame only. The sample includes 85,000 to 110,000 clones, 88% seen only once; the top ten take 20% to 25%. Overall study findings and caveats: Mostly white British, mostly female donors; authors suggested clonal diversity may be underestimated. Regions 160-218 and 743-854 held dominance among vaccine-associated CD4 TCRs, which spanned spike.

On this clone: Its matching antigen is unknown.

CDR3 length: 15 residues. The ends were cut back, 5 bases at V and 0 bases at J, with 13 bases in the middle. Looked up from germline, CDR1 is LNHDA and CDR2 is SQIVND (reference sequence). Here the sequenced sample was peripheral blood, taken on day 0 of AZD1222 vaccination. The source is an adult in good health. V is TRBV19 and J is TRBJ1-2; D is ambiguous. The DNA of the CDR3 is TGTGCCAGTAGTCTCCCGGCAGCCTCTAACTATGGCTACACCTTC. Its translation: CASSLPAASNYGYTF.